The next 15 T cell receptor beta chains were all read from a single sample in a study of long-term antiretroviral therapy in people with HIV. The libraries were made with immunoSEQ v3.0 at survey level. Libraries were prepared by immunoSEQ multiplex PCR; TCRdb keeps only in-frame clonotypes and omits some of them. The sample lists more than 35,000 clones, 90% to 95% occurring once. The specimen was unsorted PBMCs, collected 3.7 years after starting antiretroviral therapy. Receptors were obtained from a woman between 45 and 60 years old with HIV.

The genes are TRBV30 and TRBJ1-3; D not resolved. This CDR3 has 13 amino acids. V was cut by 2 bases and J by 4 bases, with 9 bases left in between. Germline lookup yields CDR1 GTSNPN and CDR2 SVGIG (reference sequence). CDR3 bases: TGTGCCTGGAGTCACCAGACGGGAAACACCATATATTTT. This translates into CAWSHQTGNTIYF.

The chain uses TRBV7-9 and TRBJ2-4, with TRBD2 matching over 13 bases. The CDR3 runs 17 residues. The V and J ends lost 3 bases and 0 bases, in that order; junction bases with no gene match: 2. Germline V lookup: CDR1 SEHNR, CDR2 FQNEAQ (reference sequence). CDR3: CASSFTSGGGAKNIQYF. DNA of the CDR3: TGTGCCAGCAGCTTCACTAGCGGGGGGGGAGCCAAAAACATTCAGTACTTC.

J is TRBJ1-2 and V is TRBV9; tentative D call: TRBD1 (5 bases). Trimming left V 0 bases short and J 5 bases short, with 20 bases between. The CDR3 runs to 17 residues. The germline gives CDR1 SGDLS, CDR2 YYNGEE. The CDR3 is CASSVAVESPTAYGYTF. The CDR3 coding sequence is TGTGCCAGCAGCGTAGCCGTAGAGTCCCCGACAGCTTATGGCTACACCTTC.

V gene TRBV5-1 combines with J gene TRBJ1-1; D not certain. The germline V gene has CDR1 SGHRS and CDR2 YFSETQ. This CDR3 is 15 amino acids long. The ends were cut back, 0 bases at V and 1 base at J, with 10 bases in the middle. CDR3 amino acids: CASSLASMGNTEAFF. CDR3 sequence (DNA): TGCGCCAGCAGCTTGGCATCTATGGGGAACACTGAAGCTTTCTTT.

On this clone itself: The junction shows a germline mismatch at one end, possibly a read error. V gene TRBV7-3 combines with J gene TRBJ2-5; D perhaps matches TRBD1 (5 bases). The CDR3 has 14 residues. Per germline, CDR1 SGHTA and CDR2 FQGTGA. CDR3 sequence reads: CASSLTTGQVTQYF. The CDR3 DNA reads as TGTGCCAGCAGCTTAACCACAGGACAAGTGACCCAGTACTTC.

This chain links TRBV7-2 with TRBJ2-1, with D perhaps matching TRBD1 (6 bases). Per germline, CDR1 SGHTA and CDR2 FQGNSA. The CDR3 extends over 12 amino acids. V was pared by 1 base and J by 9 bases, with 7 bases between. CDR3 region: CASSLGGGEQFF. The CDR3 nucleotides are TGTGCCAGCAGCTTAGGAGGGGGTGAGCAGTTCTTC.

The chain links TRBV10-1 to TRBJ2-6, with 11 bases identical to TRBD1. The CDR3 consists of 17 residues. Germline V gene sequence: CDR1 WNHNN, CDR2 SYGVQD (reference sequence). Trimming cost V 10 bases and J 2 bases; bases outside gene matches: 10. The chain's CDR3 is CATESGTGGTGANVLTF. In DNA form, the CDR3 reads TGCGCCACCGAATCCGGGACAGGGGGGACTGGGGCCAACGTCCTGACTTTC.

The V and J genes are TRBV4-1 and TRBJ1-1; TRBD1 matches at 7 bases. The CDR3 runs 15 residues. The V segment lost 0 bases and the J segment 10 bases; nucleotides outside the gene matches: 11. Germline V lookup: CDR1 MGHRA, CDR2 YSYEKL. CDR3 sequence: CASSQEDREGFSAFF. CDR3 DNA: TGCGCCAGCAGCCAAGAAGACAGGGAGGGTTTCTCAGCTTTCTTT.

The rearrangement joins TRBV14 to TRBJ2-1; D is ambiguous. The CDR3 is made up of 12 amino acids. V gave up 4 bases and J gave up 7 bases, with 8 bases separating them. The germline V gene has CDR1 SGHDN and CDR2 FVKESK. CDR3 in DNA: TGTGCCAGCAGCCCCCACTGGAATGAGCAGTTCTTC. Its translation is CASSPHWNEQFF.

In its sample, this clone was seen a few times. The chain has TRBV4-1 and TRBJ2-1, with 14 bases lining up with TRBD2. CDR1 is MGHRA and CDR2 is YSYEKL in the germline V gene. V gave up 1 base and J gave up 4 bases; unmatched junction bases: 6. The CDR3 has 18 amino acids. CDR3 loop: CASSQGLAGGRRYNEQFF. In DNA, the CDR3 is TGCGCCAGCAGCCAAGGACTAGCGGGGGGGCGACGTTACAATGAGCAGTTCTTC.

The DNA for the CDR3 is TGTGCCAGCAGGGGGGTGGACGAGGCTGAGGGCTACACCTTC. Translating gives CASRGVDEAEGYTF. The chain links TRBV6-5 to TRBJ1-2, with D possibly matching TRBD1 (5 bases). Germline loops: CDR1 MNHEY, CDR2 SVGAGI. CDR3 length: 14 amino acids. V was trimmed by 6 bases and J by 8 bases, leaving 19 bases between them.

J is TRBJ1-3 and V is TRBV25-1; unclear D gene. The CDR3 spans 16 residues. Germline CDR1 reads MGHDK; CDR2 reads SYGVNS. V was cut by 3 bases and J by 0 bases, with 12 bases left in between. The CDR3 DNA reads TGTGCCAGCAGTGATCTGGAGGGCTACTCTGGAAACACCATATATTTT. This encodes CASSDLEGYSGNTIYF.

This clone has only one observation. The chain carries TRBV7-9 and TRBJ2-1; 14 bases are shared with TRBD2. The junction had 4 bases not matched to a gene; V was cut back by 4 bases and J by 2 bases. This CDR3 contains 17 residues. CDR1 and CDR2 from the germline V gene are SEHNR and FQNEAQ (reference sequence). The CDR3 protein is CASSSGLAGGTYNEQFF. In nucleotides, the CDR3 is TGTGCCAGCAGCTCTGGACTAGCGGGGGGCACCTACAATGAGCAGTTCTTC.

V gene TRBV19 combines with J gene TRBJ1-3, with D uncertain. CDR1 LNHDA and CDR2 SQIVND come from the germline V gene (reference sequence). Trimming stripped 5 bases from V and 0 bases from J, with 8 bases between. This CDR3 has 14 amino acids. CDR3 DNA sequence: TGTGCCAGTAGTCGAATGATCTCTGGAAACACCATATATTTT. Encoded protein: CASSRMISGNTIYF.

The chain has TRBV19 and TRBJ1-5, with 8 bases matching TRBD1. V trimming: 5 bases; J trimming: 7 bases; junction bases outside the gene matches: 7. Germline values: CDR1 LNHDA, CDR2 SQIVND (reference sequence). The CDR3 runs to 14 residues. The CDR3 is CASSADRVRQPQHF. For the CDR3, the DNA is TGTGCCAGTAGTGCGGACAGGGTTCGACAGCCCCAGCATTTT.